This T cell receptor (beta chain) was captured by sequencing in a study of cytomegalovirus exposure and HLA in healthy donors. Trimming cost V 3 bases and J 8 bases; bases outside gene matches: 11. The germline V gene encodes CDR1 SGHAT and CDR2 FQNNGV. CDR3 length: 17 amino acids. 13 Jbeta primers and 60 Vbeta primers were used for the PCR. TCRdb's table, derived via immunoSEQ multiplex PCR, lists solely in-frame clones and lacks some. Of 150,000 to 250,000 clones listed, 82% were seen once; the top ten hold about 0.092%. Although they were nominally healthy when sampled, donors likely had unrecorded immune exposures.

The V gene is TRBV11-2, the J gene TRBJ2-1, with 12 nucleotides matching TRBD2. The material sequenced was PBMCs. This sequence was found in a boy between 2 and 10 years old in good health and CMV-seronegative. The CDR3 loop is CASSLRGLAGGIDEQFF. The DNA for the CDR3 is TGTGCCAGCAGCTTGCGAGGCCTAGCGGGGGGGATTGATGAGCAGTTCTTC.